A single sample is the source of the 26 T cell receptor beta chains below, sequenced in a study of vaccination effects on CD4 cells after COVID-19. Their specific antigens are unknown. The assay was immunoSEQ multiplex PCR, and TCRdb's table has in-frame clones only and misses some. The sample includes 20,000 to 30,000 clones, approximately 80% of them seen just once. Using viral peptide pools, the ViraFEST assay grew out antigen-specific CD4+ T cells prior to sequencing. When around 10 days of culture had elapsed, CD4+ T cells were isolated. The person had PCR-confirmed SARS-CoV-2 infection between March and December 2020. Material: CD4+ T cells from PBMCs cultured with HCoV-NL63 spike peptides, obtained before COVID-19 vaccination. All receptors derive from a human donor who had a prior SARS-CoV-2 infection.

The CDR3 protein is CSARDLGTQYF. The DNA for the CDR3 is TGCAGTGCTAGAGATCTCGGGACGCAGTATTTT. The chain has TRBV20-1 and TRBJ2-3; D not certain. Germline V gives CDR1 DFQATT, CDR2 SNEGSKA (reference sequence). There are 11 residues in the CDR3. V shed 0 bases and J shed 9 bases, with 7 bases lying between them.

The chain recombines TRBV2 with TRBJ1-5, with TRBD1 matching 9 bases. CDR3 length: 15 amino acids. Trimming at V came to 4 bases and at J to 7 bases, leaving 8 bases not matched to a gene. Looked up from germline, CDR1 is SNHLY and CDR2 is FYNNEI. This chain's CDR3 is CASSGRTGDEQPQHF. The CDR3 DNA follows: TGTGCCAGCAGTGGACGGACAGGGGATGAACAGCCCCAGCATTTT.

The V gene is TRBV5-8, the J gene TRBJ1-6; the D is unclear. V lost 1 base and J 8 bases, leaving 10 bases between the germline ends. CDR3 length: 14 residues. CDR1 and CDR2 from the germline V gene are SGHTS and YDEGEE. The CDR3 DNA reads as TGTGCCAGCAGCTTGATCCTCTTCGATTCACCCCTCCACTTT. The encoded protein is CASSLILFDSPLHF.

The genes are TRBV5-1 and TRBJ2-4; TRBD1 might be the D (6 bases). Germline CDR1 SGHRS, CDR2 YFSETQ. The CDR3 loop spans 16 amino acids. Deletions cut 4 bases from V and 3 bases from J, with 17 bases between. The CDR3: CASSGSGGTGKNIQYF. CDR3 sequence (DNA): TGCGCCAGCAGCGGAAGTGGGGGCACGGGCAAAAACATTCAGTACTTC.

The CDR3 here is CASSLGTGSYEQYF. Here the CDR3 DNA reads TGTGCCAGCAGTTTAGGGACAGGCTCCTACGAGCAGTACTTC. The J gene is TRBJ2-7, the V gene TRBV2; the match to TRBD1 covers 8 bases. The V and J ends lost 5 bases and 0 bases, in that order; junction bases with no gene match: 3. CDR1 and CDR2 (germline): SNHLY, FYNNEI. The CDR3 covers 14 residues.

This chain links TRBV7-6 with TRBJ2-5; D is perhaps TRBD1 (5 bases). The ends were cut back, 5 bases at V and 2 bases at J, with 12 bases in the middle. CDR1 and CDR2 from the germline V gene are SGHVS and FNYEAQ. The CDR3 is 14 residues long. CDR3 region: CASSPHQGQETQYF. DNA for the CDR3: TGTGCCAGCAGCCCCCACCAGGGTCAAGAGACCCAGTACTTC.

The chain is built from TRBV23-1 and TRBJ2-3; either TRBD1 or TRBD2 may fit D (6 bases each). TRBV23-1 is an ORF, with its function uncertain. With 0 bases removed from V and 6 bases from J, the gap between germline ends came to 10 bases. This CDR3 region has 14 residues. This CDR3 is CASSQSWGADTQYF. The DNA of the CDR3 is TGCGCCAGCAGTCAATCTTGGGGGGCCGATACGCAGTATTTT.

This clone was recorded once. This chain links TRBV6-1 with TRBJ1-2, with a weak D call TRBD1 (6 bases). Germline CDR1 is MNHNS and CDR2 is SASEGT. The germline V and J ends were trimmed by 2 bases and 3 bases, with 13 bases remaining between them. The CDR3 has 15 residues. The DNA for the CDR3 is TGTGCCAGCAGTGAAATCGCAGGGGCGTACTATGGCTACACCTTC. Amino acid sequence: CASSEIAGAYYGYTF.

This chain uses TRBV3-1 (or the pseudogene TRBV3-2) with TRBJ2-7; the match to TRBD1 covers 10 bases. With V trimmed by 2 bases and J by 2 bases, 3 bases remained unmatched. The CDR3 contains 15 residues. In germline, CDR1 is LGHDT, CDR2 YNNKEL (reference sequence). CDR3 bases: TGTGCCAGCAGCCAAACCGGGACAGGGGCCTACGAGCAGTACTTC. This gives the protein CASSQTGTGAYEQYF.

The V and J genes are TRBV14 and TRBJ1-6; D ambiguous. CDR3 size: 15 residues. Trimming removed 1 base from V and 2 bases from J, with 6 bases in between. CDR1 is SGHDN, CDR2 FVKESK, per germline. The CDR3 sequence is CASSQGAPYNSPLHF. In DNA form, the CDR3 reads TGTGCCAGCAGCCAAGGGGCCCCCTATAATTCACCCCTCCACTTT.

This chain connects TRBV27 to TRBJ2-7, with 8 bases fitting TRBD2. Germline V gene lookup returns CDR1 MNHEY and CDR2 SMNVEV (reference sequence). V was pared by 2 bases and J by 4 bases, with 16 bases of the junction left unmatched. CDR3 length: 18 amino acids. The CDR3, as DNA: TGTGCCAGCAGTTTACGGTCCAACGACGGGGGGGCCTTTTACGAGCAGTACTTC. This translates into CASSLRSNDGGAFYEQYF.

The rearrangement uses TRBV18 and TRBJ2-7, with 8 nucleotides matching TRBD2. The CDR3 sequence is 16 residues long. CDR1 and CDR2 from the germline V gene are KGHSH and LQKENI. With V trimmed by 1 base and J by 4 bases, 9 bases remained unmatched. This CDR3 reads CASSPLQAGAVYEQYF. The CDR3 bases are TGTGCCAGCTCACCACTCCAAGCGGGAGCAGTATACGAGCAGTACTTC. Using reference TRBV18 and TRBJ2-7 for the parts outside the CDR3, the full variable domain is NAGVMQNPRHLVRRRGQEARLRCSPMKGHSHVYWYRQLPEEGLKFMVYLQKENIIDESGMPKERFSAEFPKEGPSILRIQQVVRGDSAAYFCASSPLQAGAVYEQYFGPGTRLTVT.

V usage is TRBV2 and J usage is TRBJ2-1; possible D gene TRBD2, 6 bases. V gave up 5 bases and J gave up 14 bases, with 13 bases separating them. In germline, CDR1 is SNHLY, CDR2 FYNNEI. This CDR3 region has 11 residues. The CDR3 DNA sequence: TGTGCCAGCAGTAACCGGGGGTGGGAGTTCTTC. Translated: CASSNRGWEFF.

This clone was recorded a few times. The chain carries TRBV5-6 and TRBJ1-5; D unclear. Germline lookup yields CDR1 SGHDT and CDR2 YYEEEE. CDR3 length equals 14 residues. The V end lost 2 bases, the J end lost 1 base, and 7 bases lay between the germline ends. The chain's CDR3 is CASSFWFSNQPQHF. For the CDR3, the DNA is TGTGCCAGCAGCTTCTGGTTCAGCAATCAGCCCCAGCATTTT.

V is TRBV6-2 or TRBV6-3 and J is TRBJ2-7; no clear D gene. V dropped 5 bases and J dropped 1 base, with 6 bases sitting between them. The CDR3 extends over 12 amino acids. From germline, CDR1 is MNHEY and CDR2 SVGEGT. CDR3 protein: CASSTFSYEQYF. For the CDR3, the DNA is TGTGCCAGCAGTACCTTTTCCTACGAGCAGTACTTC.

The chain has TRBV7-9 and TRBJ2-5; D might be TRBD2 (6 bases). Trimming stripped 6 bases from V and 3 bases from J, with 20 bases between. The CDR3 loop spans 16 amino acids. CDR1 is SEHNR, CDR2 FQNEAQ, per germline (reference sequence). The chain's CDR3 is CASSSLLASDKETQYF. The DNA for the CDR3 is TGTGCCAGCAGTTCTCTCCTGGCTAGCGATAAAGAGACCCAGTACTTC.

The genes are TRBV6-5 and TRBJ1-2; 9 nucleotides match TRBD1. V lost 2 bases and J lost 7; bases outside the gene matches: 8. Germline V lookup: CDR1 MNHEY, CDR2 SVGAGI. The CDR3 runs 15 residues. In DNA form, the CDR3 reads TGTGCCAGCAGTTACGGGGGGGGACAGGGCTTTGGCTACACCTTC. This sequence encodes CASSYGGGQGFGYTF.

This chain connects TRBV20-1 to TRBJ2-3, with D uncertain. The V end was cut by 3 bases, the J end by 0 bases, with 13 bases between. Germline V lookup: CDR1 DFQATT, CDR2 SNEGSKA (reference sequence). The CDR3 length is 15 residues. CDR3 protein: CSASWARTSTDTQYF. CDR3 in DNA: TGCAGTGCTAGTTGGGCTCGTACTAGCACAGATACGCAGTATTTT.

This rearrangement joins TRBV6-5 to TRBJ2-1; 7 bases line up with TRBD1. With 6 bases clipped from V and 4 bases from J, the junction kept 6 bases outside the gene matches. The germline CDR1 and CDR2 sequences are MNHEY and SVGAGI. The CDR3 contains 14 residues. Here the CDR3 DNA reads TGTGCCAGCAGGCACGGGACAGAATACAATGAGCAGTTCTTC. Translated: CASRHGTEYNEQFF.

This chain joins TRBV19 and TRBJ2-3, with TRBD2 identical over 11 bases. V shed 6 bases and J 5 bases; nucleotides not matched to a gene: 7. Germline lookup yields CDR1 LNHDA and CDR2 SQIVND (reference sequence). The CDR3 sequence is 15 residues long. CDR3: CASRRTSGLVDTQYF. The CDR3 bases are TGTGCCAGTAGACGGACTAGCGGGTTGGTAGATACGCAGTATTTT.

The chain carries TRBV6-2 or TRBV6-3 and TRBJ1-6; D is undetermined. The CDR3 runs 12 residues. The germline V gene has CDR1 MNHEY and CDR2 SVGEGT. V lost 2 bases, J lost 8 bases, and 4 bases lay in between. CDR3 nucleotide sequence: TGTGCCAGCAGTTACGGGGATTCACCCCTCCACTTT. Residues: CASSYGDSPLHF.

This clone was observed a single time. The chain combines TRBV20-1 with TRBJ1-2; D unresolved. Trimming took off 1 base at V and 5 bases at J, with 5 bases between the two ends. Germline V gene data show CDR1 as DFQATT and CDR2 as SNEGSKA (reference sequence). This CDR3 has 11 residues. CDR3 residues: CSARVGYGYTF. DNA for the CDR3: TGCAGTGCTAGAGTGGGGTATGGCTACACCTTC.

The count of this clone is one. In nucleotides, the CDR3 is TGTGCCAGCTCGGACCGACCTTTCTATGGCTACACCTTC. This encodes CASSDRPFYGYTF. The chain recombines TRBV5-5 with TRBJ1-2; no firm D call. The CDR3 has 13 residues. CDR1 SGHKS and CDR2 YYEKEE come from the germline V gene (reference sequence). The germline V and J ends were trimmed by 7 bases and 4 bases, with 14 bases remaining between them.

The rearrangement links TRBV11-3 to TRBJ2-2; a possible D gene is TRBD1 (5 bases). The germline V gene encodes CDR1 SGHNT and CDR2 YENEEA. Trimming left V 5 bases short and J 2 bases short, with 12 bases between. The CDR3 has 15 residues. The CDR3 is CASSPDIKNTGELFF. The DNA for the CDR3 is TGTGCCAGCAGCCCGGACATAAAAAACACCGGGGAGCTGTTTTTT.

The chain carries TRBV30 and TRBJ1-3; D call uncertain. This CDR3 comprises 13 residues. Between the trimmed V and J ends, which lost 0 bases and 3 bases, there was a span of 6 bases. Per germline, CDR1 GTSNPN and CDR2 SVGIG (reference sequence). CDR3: CAWSVRGGNTIYF. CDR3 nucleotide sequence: TGTGCCTGGAGTGTAAGAGGTGGAAACACCATATATTTT.

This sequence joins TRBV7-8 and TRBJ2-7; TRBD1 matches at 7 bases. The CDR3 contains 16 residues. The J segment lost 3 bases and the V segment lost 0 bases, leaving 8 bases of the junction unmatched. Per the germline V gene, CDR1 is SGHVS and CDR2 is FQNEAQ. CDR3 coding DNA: TGTGCCAGCAGCTTAGCGCGAGGGACAGCACACTACGAGCAGTACTTC. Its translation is CASSLARGTAHYEQYF.